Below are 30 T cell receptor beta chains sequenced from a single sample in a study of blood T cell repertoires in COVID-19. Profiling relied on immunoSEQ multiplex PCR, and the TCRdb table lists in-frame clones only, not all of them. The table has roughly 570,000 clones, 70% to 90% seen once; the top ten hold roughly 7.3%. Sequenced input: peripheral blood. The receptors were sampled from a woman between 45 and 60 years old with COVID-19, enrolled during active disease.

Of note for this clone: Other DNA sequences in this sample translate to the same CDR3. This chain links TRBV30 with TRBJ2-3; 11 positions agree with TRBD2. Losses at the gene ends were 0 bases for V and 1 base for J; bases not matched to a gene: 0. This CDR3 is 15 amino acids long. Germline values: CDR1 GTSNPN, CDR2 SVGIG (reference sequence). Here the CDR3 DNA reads TGTGCCTGGAGTGTACTAGCGGGAGGCACAGATACGCAGTATTTT. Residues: CAWSVLAGGTDTQYF.

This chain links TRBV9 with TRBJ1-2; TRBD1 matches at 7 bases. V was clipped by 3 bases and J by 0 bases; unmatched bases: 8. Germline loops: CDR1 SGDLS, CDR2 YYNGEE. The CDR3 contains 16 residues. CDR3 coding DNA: TGTGCCAGCAGCGAGATCGGGACAGCACCTAACTATGGCTACACCTTC. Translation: CASSEIGTAPNYGYTF.

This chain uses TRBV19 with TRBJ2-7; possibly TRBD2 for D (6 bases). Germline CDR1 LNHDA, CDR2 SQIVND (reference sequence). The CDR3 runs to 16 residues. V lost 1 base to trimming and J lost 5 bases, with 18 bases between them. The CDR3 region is CASSIVRASGRNEQYF. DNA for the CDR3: TGTGCCAGTAGTATAGTCCGGGCCTCGGGGAGGAACGAGCAGTACTTC.

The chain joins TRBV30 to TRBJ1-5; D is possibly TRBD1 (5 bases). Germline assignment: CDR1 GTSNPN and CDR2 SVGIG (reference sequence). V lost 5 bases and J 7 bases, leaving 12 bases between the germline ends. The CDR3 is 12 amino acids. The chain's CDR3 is CAWELGGQPQHF. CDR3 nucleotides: TGTGCCTGGGAGCTGGGGGGGCAGCCCCAGCATTTT.

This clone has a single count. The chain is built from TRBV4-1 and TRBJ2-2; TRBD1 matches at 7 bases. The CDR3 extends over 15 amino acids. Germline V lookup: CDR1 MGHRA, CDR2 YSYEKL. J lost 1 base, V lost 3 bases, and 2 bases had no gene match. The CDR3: CASSQRQGNTGELFF. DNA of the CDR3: TGCGCCAGCAGCCAGCGACAGGGGAACACCGGGGAGCTGTTTTTT.

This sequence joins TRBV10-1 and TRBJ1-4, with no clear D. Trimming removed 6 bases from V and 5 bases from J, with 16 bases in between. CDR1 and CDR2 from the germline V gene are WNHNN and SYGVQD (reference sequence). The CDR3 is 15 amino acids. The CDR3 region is CASSIQLSSNEKLFF. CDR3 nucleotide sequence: TGCGCCAGCAGCATACAGCTTTCTAGCAATGAAAAACTGTTTTTT.

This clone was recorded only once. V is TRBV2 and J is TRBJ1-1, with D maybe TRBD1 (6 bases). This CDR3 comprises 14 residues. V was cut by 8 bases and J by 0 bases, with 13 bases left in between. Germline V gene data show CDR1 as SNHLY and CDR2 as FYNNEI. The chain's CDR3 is CASLNRVMNTEAFF. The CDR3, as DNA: TGTGCCAGCCTAAACAGGGTCATGAACACTGAAGCTTTCTTT. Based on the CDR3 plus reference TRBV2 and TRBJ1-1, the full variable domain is EPEVTQTPSHQVTQMGQEVILRCVPISNHLYFYWYRQILGQKVEFLVSFYNNEISEKSEIFDDQFSVERPDGSNFTLKIRSTKLEDSAMYFCASLNRVMNTEAFFGQGTRLTVV.

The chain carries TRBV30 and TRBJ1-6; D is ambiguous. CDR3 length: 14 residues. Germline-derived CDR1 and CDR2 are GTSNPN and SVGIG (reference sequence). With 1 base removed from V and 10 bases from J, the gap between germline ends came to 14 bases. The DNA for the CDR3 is TGTGCCTGGAGTGAGGTGGGCTTAAAATCACCCCTCCACTTT. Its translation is CAWSEVGLKSPLHF.

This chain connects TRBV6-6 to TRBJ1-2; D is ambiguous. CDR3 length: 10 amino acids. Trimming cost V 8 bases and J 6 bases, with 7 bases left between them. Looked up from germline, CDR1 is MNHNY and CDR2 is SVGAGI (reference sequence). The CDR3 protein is CASGLNGYTF. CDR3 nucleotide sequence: TGTGCCAGCGGACTTAATGGCTACACCTTC.

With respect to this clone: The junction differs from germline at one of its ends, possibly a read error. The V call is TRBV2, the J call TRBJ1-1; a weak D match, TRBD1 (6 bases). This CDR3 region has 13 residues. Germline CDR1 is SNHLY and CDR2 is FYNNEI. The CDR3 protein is CASREDRSTEAFF. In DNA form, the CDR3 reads TGTGCCAGCAGGGAAGACAGGAGCACTGAAGCTTTCTTT.

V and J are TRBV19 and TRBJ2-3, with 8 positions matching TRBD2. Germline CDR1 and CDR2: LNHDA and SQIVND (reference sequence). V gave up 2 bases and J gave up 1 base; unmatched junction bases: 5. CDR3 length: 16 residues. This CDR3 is CASSIRRGAGTDTQYF. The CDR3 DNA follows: TGTGCCAGTAGTATACGGCGGGGGGCGGGCACAGATACGCAGTATTTT.

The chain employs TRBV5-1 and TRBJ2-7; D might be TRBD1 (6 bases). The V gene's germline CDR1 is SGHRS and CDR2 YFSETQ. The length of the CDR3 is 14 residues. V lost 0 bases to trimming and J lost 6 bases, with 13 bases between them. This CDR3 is CASSLGVRGREQYF. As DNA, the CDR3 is TGCGCCAGCAGCTTGGGGGTCAGGGGACGCGAGCAGTACTTC.

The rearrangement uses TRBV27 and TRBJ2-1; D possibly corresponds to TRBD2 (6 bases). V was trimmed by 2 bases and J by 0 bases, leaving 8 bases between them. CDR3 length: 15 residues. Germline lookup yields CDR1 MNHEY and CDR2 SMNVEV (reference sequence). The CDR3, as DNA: TGTGCCAGCAGTTTAGGGGGGAGCTCCTACAATGAGCAGTTCTTC. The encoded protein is CASSLGGSSYNEQFF.

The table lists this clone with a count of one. DNA of the CDR3: TGTGCCAGCAGTACCGTCCTGGCAGGGGGAGATGGCTACACCTTC. Translating it yields CASSTVLAGGDGYTF. This chain connects TRBV6-5 to TRBJ1-2; 7 bases are a match to TRBD1. The junction had 12 bases not matched to a gene; V was cut back by 5 bases and J by 6 bases. Germline CDR1 is MNHEY and CDR2 is SVGAGI. This CDR3 is 15 amino acids long.

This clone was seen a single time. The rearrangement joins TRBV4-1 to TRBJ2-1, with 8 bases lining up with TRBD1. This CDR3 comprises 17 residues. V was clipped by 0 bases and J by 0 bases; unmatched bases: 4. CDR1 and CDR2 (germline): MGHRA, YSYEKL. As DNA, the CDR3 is TGCGCCAGCAGCCAAGACTGGGACAGGAGCTCCTACAATGAGCAGTTCTTC. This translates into CASSQDWDRSSYNEQFF.

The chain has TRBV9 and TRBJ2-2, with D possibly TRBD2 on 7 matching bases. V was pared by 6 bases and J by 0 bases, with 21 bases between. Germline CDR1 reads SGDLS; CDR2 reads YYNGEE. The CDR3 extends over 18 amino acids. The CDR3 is CASTRRAGGPTNTGELFF. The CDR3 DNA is TGTGCCAGCACCCGAAGGGCCGGGGGGCCTACGAACACCGGGGAGCTGTTTTTT.

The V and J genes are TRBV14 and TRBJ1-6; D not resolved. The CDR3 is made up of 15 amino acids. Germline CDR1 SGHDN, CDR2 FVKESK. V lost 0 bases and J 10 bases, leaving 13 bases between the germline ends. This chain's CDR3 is CASSQDYLSVSPLHF. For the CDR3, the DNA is TGTGCCAGCAGCCAAGATTATCTGAGTGTATCACCCCTCCACTTT.

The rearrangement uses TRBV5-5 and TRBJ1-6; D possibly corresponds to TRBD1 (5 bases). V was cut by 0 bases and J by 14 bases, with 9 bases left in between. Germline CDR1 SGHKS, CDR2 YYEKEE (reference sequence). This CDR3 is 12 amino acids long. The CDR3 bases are TGTGCCAGCAGCTTGGCCGGGGGGTCCCTCCACTTT. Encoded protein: CASSLAGGSLHF.

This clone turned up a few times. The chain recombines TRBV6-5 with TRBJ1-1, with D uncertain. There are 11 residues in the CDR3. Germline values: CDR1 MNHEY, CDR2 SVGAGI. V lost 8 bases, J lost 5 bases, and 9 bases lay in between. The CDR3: CASEGRTEAFF. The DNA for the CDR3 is TGTGCCAGCGAAGGGAGGACTGAAGCTTTCTTT.

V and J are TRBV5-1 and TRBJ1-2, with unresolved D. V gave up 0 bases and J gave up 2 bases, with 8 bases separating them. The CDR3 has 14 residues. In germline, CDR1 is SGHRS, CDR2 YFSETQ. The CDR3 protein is CASSLDPGNYGYTF. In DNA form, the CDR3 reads TGCGCCAGCAGCTTGGATCCCGGGAACTATGGCTACACCTTC.

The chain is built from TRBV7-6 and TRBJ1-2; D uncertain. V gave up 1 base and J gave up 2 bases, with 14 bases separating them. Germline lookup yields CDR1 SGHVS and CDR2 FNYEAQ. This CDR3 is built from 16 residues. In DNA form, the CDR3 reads TGTGCCAGCAGCTTAGGTACCTCCGAGGAGAACTATGGCTACACCTTC. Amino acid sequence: CASSLGTSEENYGYTF.

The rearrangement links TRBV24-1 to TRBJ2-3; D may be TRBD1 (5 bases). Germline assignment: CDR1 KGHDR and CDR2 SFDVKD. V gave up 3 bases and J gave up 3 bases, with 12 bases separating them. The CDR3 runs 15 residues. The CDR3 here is CATSDRAGQTDTQYF. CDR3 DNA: TGTGCCACCAGTGATCGGGCAGGGCAAACAGATACGCAGTATTTT.

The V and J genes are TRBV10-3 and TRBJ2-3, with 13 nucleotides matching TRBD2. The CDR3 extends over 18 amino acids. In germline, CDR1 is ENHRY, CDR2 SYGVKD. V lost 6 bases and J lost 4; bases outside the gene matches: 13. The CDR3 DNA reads TGTGCCATCAGGGAGAGACTAGCGGGGGGAAACAGCCCAGATACGCAGTATTTT. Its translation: CAIRERLAGGNSPDTQYF.

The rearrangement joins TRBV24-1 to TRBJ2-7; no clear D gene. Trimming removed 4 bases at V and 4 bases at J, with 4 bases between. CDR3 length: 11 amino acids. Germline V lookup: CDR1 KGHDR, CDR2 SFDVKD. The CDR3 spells CATSDGYEQYF. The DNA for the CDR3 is TGTGCCACCAGTGACGGTTACGAGCAGTACTTC.

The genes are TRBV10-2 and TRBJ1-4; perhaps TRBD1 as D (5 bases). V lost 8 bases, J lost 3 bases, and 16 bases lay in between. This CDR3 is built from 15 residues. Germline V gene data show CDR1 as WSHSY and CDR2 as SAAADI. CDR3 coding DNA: TGCGCCAGCGGGATTACACAGGCGGCTAATGAAAAACTGTTTTTT. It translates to CASGITQAANEKLFF.

The CDR3 loop is CASSDKDRGRVQYF. The CDR3 region has the DNA TGTGCCAGCAGCGATAAGGACAGGGGGCGAGTCCAGTACTTC. The chain employs TRBV6-5 and TRBJ2-5; 11 positions match TRBD1. The CDR3 loop spans 14 amino acids. The J segment lost 10 bases and the V segment lost 6 bases, leaving 10 bases of the junction unmatched. Germline values: CDR1 MNHEY, CDR2 SVGAGI.

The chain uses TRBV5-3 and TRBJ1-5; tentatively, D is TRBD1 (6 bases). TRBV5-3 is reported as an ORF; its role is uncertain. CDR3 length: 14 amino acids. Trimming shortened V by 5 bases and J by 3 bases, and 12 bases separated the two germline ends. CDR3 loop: CARSCDRSNQPQHF. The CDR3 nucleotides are TGTGCCAGAAGTTGTGACAGGTCCAATCAGCCCCAGCATTTT.

In nucleotides, the CDR3 is TGTGCCACCAGTGATCTGGACATTCATACGCAGTATTTT. Translating gives CATSDLDIHTQYF. This chain connects TRBV24-1 to TRBJ2-3; tentative D call: TRBD1 (5 bases). Germline V gives CDR1 KGHDR, CDR2 SFDVKD. This CDR3 is built from 13 residues. V lost 3 bases, J lost 7 bases, and 10 bases lay in between.

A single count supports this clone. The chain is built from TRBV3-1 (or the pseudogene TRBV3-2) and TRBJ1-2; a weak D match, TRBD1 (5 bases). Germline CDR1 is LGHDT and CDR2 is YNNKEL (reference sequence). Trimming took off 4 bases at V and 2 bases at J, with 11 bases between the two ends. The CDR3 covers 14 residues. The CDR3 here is CASSPYDRNYGYTF. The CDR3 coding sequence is TGTGCCAGCAGCCCCTACGACAGAAACTATGGCTACACCTTC.

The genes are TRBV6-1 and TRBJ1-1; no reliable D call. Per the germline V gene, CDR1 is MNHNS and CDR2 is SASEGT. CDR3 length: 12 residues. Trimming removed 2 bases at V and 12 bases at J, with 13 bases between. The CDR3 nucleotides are TGTGCCAGCAGTGAATTGGTGAGAAAGTCTTTCTTT. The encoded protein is CASSELVRKSFF.